Listed below are T cell receptor beta chains from one sample, sequenced in a study of blood T cell repertoires in COVID-19. Some clones are missing from TCRdb's copy, which holds only in-frame ones; the method was immunoSEQ multiplex PCR. The data show more than 100,000 clones, with roughly nine tenths seen just once and roughly 3% held by the top ten. The sequenced sample consisted of peripheral blood. All receptors come from a man aged 50 or older in a cohort sampled during active COVID-19. Both conserved end residues are part of each CDR3. The order of the fields is V gene, D gene, clone size, J gene, CDR3 DNA, CDR3 protein. A D gene is named only where the DNA matches it firmly. Clone size is shown for a subset of rows, as once, few, many or a class of expanded clone.

TRBV7-8	TRBD1	once	TRBJ2-1	TGTGCCAGCGTACAGGGGGCAGGTTCCTACAATGAGCAGTTCTTC	CASVQGAGSYNEQFF
TRBV5-4	-	-	TRBJ1-4	TGTGCCAGCAGCTTGGGACTGACTAATGAAAAACTGTTTTTT	CASSLGLTNEKLFF
TRBV5-6	-	-	TRBJ2-7	TGTGCCAGCAGCTTAGGAGACAGCTCCTACGAGCAGTACTTC	CASSLGDSSYEQYF
TRBV6-4	-	-	TRBJ1-5	TGTGCCAGCAGTGCTAACCTAAATCAGCCCCAGCATTTT	CASSANLNQPQHF
TRBV7-3	-	-	TRBJ2-1	TGTGCCAGCAGCTTAACCAGGGGCGGGTATGAGCAGTTCTTC	CASSLTRGGYEQFF
TRBV13	-	-	TRBJ2-1	TGTGCCAGCAGCTTAGGACCAGGGGACAATGAGCAGTTCTTC	CASSLGPGDNEQFF
TRBV5-3	TRBD1	-	TRBJ2-5	TGTGCCAGAAGCTTGAATGGGGACAGGGACCGGCAAGAGACCCAGTACTTC	CARSLNGDRDRQETQYF
TRBV3-1/TRBV3-2	TRBD2	-	TRBJ2-1	TGTGCCAGCAGCCTCCGGACTAGCGGGGACAACAATGAGCAGTTCTTC	CASSLRTSGDNNEQFF
TRBV10-3	TRBD1	-	TRBJ1-6	TGTGCCATCAGTGGAGACAGGGGGGACAATTCACCCCTCCACTTT	CAISGDRGDNSPLHF
TRBV7-2	TRBD2	-	TRBJ2-1	TGTGCCAGCAGCCTTAGCGGGGTCCACCTCGAGCAGTTCTTC	CASSLSGVHLEQFF
TRBV9	TRBD2	-	TRBJ2-5	TGTGCCAGCAGCGTAGAGAGTAGCGGGGGGGCAGGGACCCAGTACTTC	CASSVESSGGAGTQYF
TRBV11-1	TRBD1	-	TRBJ2-1	TGTGCCAGCAGGCCTGGACAGGGGGTCGACAATGAGCAGTTCTTC	CASRPGQGVDNEQFF
TRBV6-5	TRBD2	-	TRBJ2-2	TGTGCCAGCAGCCACGGGAGGGCCACCGGGGAGCTGTTTTTT	CASSHGRATGELFF
TRBV27	-	-	TRBJ1-4	TGTGCCAGCAGTTCCTGGGGGGGGAATGAAAAACTGTTTTTT	CASSSWGGNEKLFF
TRBV12-3/TRBV12-4	-	-	TRBJ1-2	TGTGCCAGCAGTTTATCAGGGGACTATGGCTACACCTTC	CASSLSGDYGYTF